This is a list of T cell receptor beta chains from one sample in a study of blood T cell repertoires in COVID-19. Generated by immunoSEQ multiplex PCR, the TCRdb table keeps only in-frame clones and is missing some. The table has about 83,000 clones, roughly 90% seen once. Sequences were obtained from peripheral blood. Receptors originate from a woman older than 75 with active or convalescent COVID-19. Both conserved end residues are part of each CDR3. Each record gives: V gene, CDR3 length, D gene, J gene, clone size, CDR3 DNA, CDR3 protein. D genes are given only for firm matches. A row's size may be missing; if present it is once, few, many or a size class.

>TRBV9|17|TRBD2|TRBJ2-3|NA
TGTGCCAGCAGCGTCTCTCTAGCGGGGCCCCGCACAGATACGCAGTATTTT
CASSVSLAGPRTDTQYF
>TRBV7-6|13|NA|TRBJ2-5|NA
TGTGCCAGCAGCTTCTCCAGGCAAGAGACCCAGTACTTC
CASSFSRQETQYF
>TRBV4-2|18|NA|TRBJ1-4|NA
TGTGCCAGCAGCCAAGATTCGGGTGTCCGGCGGGGTAATGAAAAACTGTTTTTT
CASSQDSGVRRGNEKLFF
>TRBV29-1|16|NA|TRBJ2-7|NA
TGCAGCGTCGTCTCGAGTATGGGCCTCACAGGCGACGAGCAGTACTTC
CSVVSSMGLTGDEQYF
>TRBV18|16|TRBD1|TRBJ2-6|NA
TGTGCCAGCTCACCTGTCCGGGACAGGGGGCAAAACGTCCTGACTTTC
CASSPVRDRGQNVLTF
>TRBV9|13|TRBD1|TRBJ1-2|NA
TGTGCCAGCAGCCTCGGGACAGGGTATGGCTACACCTTC
CASSLGTGYGYTF
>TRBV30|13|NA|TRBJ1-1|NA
TGTGCCTGGAGTGCAGGGGTGGGAACTGAAGCTTTCTTT
CAWSAGVGTEAFF
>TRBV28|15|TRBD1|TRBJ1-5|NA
TGTGCCAGCAGCGGGGGAGACAGGGGGAATCAGCCCCAGCATTTT
CASSGGDRGNQPQHF
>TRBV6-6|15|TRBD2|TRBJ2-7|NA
TGTGCCAGCAGTTACGGGAGCGGGGGAACCTACGAGCAGTACTTC
CASSYGSGGTYEQYF
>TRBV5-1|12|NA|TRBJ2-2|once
TGCGCCAGCACGAGGAACACCGGGGAGCTGTTTTTT
CASTRNTGELFF
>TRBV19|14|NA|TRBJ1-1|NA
TGTGCCAGTAGTGGCCGACCCGACGGGGGTGAAGCTTTCTTT
CASSGRPDGGEAFF
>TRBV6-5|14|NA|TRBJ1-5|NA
TGTGCCAGCAGTAAACGGGGTGCCAGGCAGCCCCAGCATTTT
CASSKRGARQPQHF
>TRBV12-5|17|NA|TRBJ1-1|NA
TGTGCTAGTGGTCCGCCAGGGCAACTACTCCTGAACACTGAAGCTTTCTTT
CASGPPGQLLLNTEAFF